This T cell receptor beta chain is drawn from a study of OX40 agonist ivuxolimab in advanced cancers. The protocol was immunoSEQ multiplex PCR, while the TCRdb copy is restricted to in-frame clones and leaves out a portion. The table shows roughly 74,000 clones, with 85% to 90% occurring only once. Trimming cost V 2 bases and J 2 bases, with 13 bases left between them. The CDR3 totals 15 residues. Germline V gives CDR1 MNHNS, CDR2 SASEGT. Sequenced here: CD4+ or CD8+ T cells sorted from blood, sampled in a trial of the OX40 agonist ivuxolimab. This sequence originates from an adult with an advanced solid tumor such as melanoma, head and neck, liver or kidney cancer. This rearrangement joins TRBV6-1 to TRBJ2-7, with D possibly TRBD1 on 5 matching bases. CDR3 region: CASSEPAQATYEQYF. In nucleotides, the CDR3 is TGTGCCAGCAGTGAACCGGCACAGGCCACCTACGAGCAGTACTTC.